The T cell receptor beta chain described here comes from a study of blood T cell repertoires in COVID-19. Whole-study context: Sites across the United States, Italy and Spain contributed samples from acute and convalescent COVID-19.

Methods used by the authors: Using reference gene primer amplification, nucleated cell counts were estimated. Sequencing used immunoSEQ multiplex PCR; TCRdb keeps in-frame clones, though not all of them. D and trimming were read from the DNA, whereas the V and J calls and clone size are those reported in that table. This table has approximately 120,000 clones, about 93% appearing once. The germline CDR1 and CDR2 sequences are MNHEY and SVGAGI. V was cut by 9 bases and J by 5 bases, with 16 bases left in between. This CDR3 has 13 amino acids. V is TRBV6-5 and J is TRBJ2-5; D might be TRBD1 (6 bases). The receptor's source is a man aged 50 to 59 with COVID-19, enrolled during active disease. The sample was peripheral blood. The CDR3 DNA sequence: TGTGCCAGTGTAGGGGGTCTTGAGGAGACCCAGTACTTC. It specifies CASVGGLEETQYF.